The clone carrying this TCR beta chain came up a few times. As yet, its antigen is unknown. The CDR3 spans 12 residues. Trimming took 10 bases from V and 3 from J, leaving 12 bases between them. CDR1 MDHEN and CDR2 SYDVKM come from the germline V gene. These data belong to a study of T-cell memory formation after mild COVID-19. TCRdb re-called the 5' RACE reads through MiXCR, storing one row per CDR3 protein. Of 180,000 or so distinct CDR3 sequences in the sample, 11% were seen once. Regarding the study as a whole: CM and EM subsets held most contracting CD4+ clones; EMRA held CD8+ ones.

The TCR originated in a man younger than 35 who had mild COVID-19 (a few samples of this study predate the infection). Cell type and time point are not known. This chain uses TRBV28 with TRBJ1-2; D not resolved. Sequencing was done on a sample of PBMCs or a T cell subset sorted from them (not recorded which). CDR3 sequence (DNA): TGTGCCACCTCCCCGGGAGACTATGGCTACACCTTC. It encodes CATSPGDYGYTF.